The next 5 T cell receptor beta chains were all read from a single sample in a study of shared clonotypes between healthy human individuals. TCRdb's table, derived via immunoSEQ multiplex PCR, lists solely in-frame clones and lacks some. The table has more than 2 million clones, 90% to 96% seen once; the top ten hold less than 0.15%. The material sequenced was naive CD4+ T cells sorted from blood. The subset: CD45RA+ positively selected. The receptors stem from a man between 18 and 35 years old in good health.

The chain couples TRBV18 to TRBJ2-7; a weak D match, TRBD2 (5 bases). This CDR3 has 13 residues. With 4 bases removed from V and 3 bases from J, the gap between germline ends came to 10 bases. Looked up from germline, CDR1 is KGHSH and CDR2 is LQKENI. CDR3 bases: TGTGCCAGCTCACGGACCGGGGTCTACGAGCAGTACTTC. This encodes CASSRTGVYEQYF.

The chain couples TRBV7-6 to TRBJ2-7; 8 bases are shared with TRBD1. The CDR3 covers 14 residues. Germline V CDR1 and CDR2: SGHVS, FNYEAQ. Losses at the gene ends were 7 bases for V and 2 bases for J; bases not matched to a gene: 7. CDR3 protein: CASIGKTGAYEQYF. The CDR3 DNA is TGTGCCAGCATCGGTAAGACAGGGGCCTACGAGCAGTACTTC.

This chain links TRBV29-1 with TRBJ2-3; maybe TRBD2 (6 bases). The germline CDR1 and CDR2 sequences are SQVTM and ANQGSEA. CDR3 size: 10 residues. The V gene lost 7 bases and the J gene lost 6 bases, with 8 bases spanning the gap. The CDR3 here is CSARGDTQYF. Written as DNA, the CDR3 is TGCAGCGCTCGGGGGGATACGCAGTATTTT.

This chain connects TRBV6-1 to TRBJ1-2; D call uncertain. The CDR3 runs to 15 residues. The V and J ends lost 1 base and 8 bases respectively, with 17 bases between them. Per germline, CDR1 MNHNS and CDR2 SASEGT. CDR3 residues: CASSEVAGSQGGYTF. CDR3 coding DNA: TGTGCCAGCAGTGAAGTGGCGGGCAGTCAAGGGGGCTACACCTTC.

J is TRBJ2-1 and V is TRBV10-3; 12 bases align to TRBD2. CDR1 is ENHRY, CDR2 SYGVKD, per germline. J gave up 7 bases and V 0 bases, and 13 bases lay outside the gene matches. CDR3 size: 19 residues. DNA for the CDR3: TGTGCCATCAGTGAGTCCTATCCTACTAGCGGGAGGTTTATAAATGAGCAGTTCTTC. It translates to CAISESYPTSGRFINEQFF.